This T cell receptor beta chain was sequenced in a study of Ad26.COV2.S vaccination and SARS-CoV-2 variants. At the level of the study: Donor was one of the participants in the Ad26.COV2.S arm of the COV1001 trial. In the study, Ad26.COV2.S was injected intramuscularly once, or twice 56 days apart.

Regarding treatment: about 20 received Ad26.COV2.S at low or high dose, single or two shots; roughly five received placebo; per-sample allocation not given. It was on day 63 after the first vaccine or placebo injection that samples were taken. This Boston cohort included adults aged 18-55 years. Vaccination used an Ad26 vector expressing Wuhan-strain SARS-CoV-2 spike. CDR3 size: 13 residues. The germline V gene encodes CDR1 SNHLY and CDR2 FYNNEI. Germline trimming cut 10 bases from V and 3 bases from J; bases unmatched to any gene: 8. Assay used: immunoSEQ multiplex PCR; TCRdb lists only in-frame clones, some missing. The table lists 440,000 or so clones, around 90% of them singletons.

The sequencing used peripheral blood, collected in a trial of Ad26.COV2.S vaccine versus placebo. This sequence originates from a person between 18 and 59 years old who received the Ad26.COV2.S COVID-19 vaccine or a placebo. This chain uses TRBV2 with TRBJ2-7, with 8 bases aligning to TRBD1. CDR3 loop: CATQTGVGYEQYF. The CDR3, as DNA: TGTGCCACCCAGACAGGGGTCGGCTACGAGCAGTACTTC.